This T cell receptor (beta chain) appears in the sequencing data of a study of cytomegalovirus exposure and HLA in healthy donors. Study-wide background: A preliminary data release comprised around 85 million unique TCRs obtained from HLA-typed donors.

With respect to this clone: What it binds is unknown.

The PCR ran on 60 Vbeta and 13 Jbeta primers. Clones were read by immunoSEQ multiplex PCR, and TCRdb kept only the in-frame ones, dropping some. In the table there are about 180,000 clones, approximately 80% of which are singletons. Study findings and constraints: As was reported, the HLA-A and HLA-B alleles of most subjects were accurately predicted from TCR beta sequences. Compared with the roughly 670-donor mean, an Asian-associated ancestry cluster reportedly had fewer N-insertions, according to a later analysis. The availability of immune exposure information extended only to CMV serostatus.

Trimming took 6 bases from V and 7 from J; bases not matched to a gene: 8. The CDR3 consists of 15 residues. CDR1 is SNHLY, CDR2 FYNNEI, per germline. The chain couples TRBV2 to TRBJ1-4; 10 bases are shared with TRBD1. Input material: PBMCs. This receptor was taken from a woman under 40 in good health and CMV-seronegative. Here the CDR3 reads CASSRDRGWGEKLFF. The CDR3 region has the DNA TGTGCCAGCAGCCGGGACAGGGGATGGGGTGAAAAACTGTTTTTT.